The entry below gives a single T cell receptor (beta chain) sequence along with its context. No antigen is known for it. Some clones are missing from TCRdb's copy, which holds only in-frame ones; the method was immunoSEQ multiplex PCR. There are just over 2,000,000 clones in the sample; about 95% occur only once, and more than 0.1% lies in the top ten. This entry is derived from a study of shared clonotypes between healthy human individuals. Study-wide findings and caveats: Sequencing depth was expected to affect clonotype sharing among donors. Sampling involved blood alone; tissue repertoires likely differ.

The sequence was collected from a young man in good health. The sequenced material came from naive CD4+ T cells sorted from blood. Subset indicated: CD45RA+ positively selected.

The CDR3 sequence is CASSFPPPGVAGEQYF. Written as DNA, the CDR3 is TGTGCCAGCTCCTTCCCACCCCCCGGGGTAGCGGGCGAGCAGTACTTC. This chain uses TRBV18 with TRBJ2-7, with 7 bases lining up with TRBD2. CDR1 is KGHSH, CDR2 LQKENI, per germline. Losses at the gene ends were 6 bases for V and 6 bases for J; bases not matched to a gene: 17. The CDR3 spans 16 residues.